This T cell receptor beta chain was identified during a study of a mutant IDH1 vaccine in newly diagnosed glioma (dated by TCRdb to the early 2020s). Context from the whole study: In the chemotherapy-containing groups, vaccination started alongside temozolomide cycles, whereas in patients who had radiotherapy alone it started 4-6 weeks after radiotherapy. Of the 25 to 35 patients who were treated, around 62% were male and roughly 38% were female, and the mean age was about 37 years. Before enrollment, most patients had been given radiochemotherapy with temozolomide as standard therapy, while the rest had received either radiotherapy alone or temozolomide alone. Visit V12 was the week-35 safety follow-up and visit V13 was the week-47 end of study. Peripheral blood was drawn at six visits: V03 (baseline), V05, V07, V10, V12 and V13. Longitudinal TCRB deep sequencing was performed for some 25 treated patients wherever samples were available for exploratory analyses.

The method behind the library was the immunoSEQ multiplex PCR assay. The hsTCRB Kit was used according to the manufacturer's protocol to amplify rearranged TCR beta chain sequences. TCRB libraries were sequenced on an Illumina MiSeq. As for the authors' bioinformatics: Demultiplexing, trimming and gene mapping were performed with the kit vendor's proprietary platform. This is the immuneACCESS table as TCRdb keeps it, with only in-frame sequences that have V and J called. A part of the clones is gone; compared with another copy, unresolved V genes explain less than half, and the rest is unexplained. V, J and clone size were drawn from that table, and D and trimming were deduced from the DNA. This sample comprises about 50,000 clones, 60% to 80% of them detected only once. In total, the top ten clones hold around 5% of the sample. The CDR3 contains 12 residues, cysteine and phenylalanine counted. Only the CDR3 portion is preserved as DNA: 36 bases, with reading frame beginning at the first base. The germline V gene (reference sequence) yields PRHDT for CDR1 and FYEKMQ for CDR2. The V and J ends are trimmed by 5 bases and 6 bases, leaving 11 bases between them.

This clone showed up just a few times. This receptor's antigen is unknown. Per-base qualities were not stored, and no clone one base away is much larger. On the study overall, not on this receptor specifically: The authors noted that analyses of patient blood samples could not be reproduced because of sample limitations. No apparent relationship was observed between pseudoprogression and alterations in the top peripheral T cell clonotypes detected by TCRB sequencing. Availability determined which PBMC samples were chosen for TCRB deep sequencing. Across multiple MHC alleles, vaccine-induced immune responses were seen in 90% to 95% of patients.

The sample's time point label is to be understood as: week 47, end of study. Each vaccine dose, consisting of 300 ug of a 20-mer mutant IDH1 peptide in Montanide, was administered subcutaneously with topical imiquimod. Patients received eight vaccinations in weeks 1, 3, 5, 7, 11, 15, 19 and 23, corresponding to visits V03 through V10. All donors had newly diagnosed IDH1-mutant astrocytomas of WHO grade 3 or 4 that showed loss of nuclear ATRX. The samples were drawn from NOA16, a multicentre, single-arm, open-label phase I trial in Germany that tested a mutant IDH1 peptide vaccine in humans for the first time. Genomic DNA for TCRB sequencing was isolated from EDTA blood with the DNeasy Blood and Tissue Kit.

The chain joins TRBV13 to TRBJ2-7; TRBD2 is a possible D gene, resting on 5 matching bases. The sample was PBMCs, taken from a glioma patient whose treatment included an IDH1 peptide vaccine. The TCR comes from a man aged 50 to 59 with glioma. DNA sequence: TGTGCCAGCAGCCTCGGTGAGGGCGAGCAGTACTTC. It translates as CASSLGEGEQYF.